The T cell receptor beta chain described here comes from a study of tumor-infiltrating lymphocytes in primary liver carcinoma. On the study more broadly: Subjects consisted of male and female patients aged 30 to 69 years.

CDR1 is DFQATT, CDR2 SNEGSKA, per germline (reference sequence). The length of the CDR3 is 14 residues. Synthesis of TCR beta cDNA was carried out from 450 to 500 ng total RNA with a constant-region primer. Sequencing libraries for TCR beta derived from three nested multiplex PCR rounds that used slightly modified ARM-PCR. The opening two PCR rounds, about 11 cycles each, paired TRBV1-TRBV30 forward primers with a C-beta reverse primer. TCRdb reprocessed the multiplex PCR reads with MiXCR, giving one entry per CDR3 protein. The profile covers about 350,000 distinct CDR3 sequences, with less than 65% appearing a single time and 5.5% to 8% taken by the ten largest. The authors took blood RNA from unsorted whole blood and also extracted germline DNA. Surgery was preceded by the collection of roughly 3.7 milliliters of peripheral blood. Remarks on this clonotype: Mismatch with germline at one junction end may stem from a read error.

This clonotype was obtained from a man aged 35-49 years with primary liver carcinoma and hepatitis B virus infection. The sample was peripheral blood. The chain carries TRBV20-1 and TRBJ2-7, with 9 positions matching TRBD1. This chain's CDR3 is CSASSPGQGTEQYF. CDR3 bases: TGTAGTGCTAGTTCACCGGGACAGGGTACCGAGCAGTACTTC.